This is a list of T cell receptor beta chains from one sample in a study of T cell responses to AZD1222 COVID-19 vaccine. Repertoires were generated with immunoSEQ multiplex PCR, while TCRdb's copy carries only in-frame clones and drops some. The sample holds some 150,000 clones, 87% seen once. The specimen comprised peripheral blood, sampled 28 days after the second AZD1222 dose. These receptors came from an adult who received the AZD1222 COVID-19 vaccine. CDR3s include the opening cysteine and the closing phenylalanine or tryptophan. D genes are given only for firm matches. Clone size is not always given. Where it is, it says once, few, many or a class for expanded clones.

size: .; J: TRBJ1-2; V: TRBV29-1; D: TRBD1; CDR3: CSVASGQTNYGYTF; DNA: TGCAGCGTTGCATCGGGACAGACCAACTATGGCTACACCTTC
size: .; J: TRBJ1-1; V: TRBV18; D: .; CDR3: CASSPFQGRDYTEAFF; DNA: TGTGCCAGCTCACCGTTCCAGGGGCGCGATTACACTGAAGCTTTCTTT
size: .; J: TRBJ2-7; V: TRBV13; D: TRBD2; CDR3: CASSFGGSSYEQYF; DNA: TGTGCCAGCAGCTTCGGCGGGAGCTCCTACGAGCAGTACTTC
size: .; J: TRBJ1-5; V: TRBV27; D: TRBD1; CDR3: CASRPGTGFNQPQHF; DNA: TGTGCCAGCAGGCCCGGGACAGGCTTCAATCAGCCCCAGCATTTT
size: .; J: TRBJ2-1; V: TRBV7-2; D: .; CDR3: CASSSGRVYEQFF; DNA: TGTGCCAGCAGCTCCGGAAGGGTCTATGAGCAGTTCTTC
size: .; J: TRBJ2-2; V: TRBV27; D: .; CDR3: CASSSRKKQDTNTGELFF; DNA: TGTGCCAGCAGTTCCCGAAAAAAACAGGATACGAACACCGGGGAGCTGTTTTTT
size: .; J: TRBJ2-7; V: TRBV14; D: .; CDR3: CASSPPPWERPYEQYF; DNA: TGTGCCAGCAGCCCACCCCCTTGGGAACGCCCCTACGAGCAGTACTTC
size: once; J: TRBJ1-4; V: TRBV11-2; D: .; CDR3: CAVRVATNEKLFF; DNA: TGTGCCGTTCGGGTTGCAACTAATGAAAAACTGTTTTTT
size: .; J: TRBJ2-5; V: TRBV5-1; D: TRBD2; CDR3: CASSLGGLASETQYF; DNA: TGCGCCAGCAGCTTGGGGGGACTAGCCTCAGAGACCCAGTACTTC
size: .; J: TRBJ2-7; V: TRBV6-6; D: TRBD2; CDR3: CASSYTRGGYEQYF; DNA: TGTGCCAGCAGTTACACCCGGGGGGGGTACGAGCAGTACTTC